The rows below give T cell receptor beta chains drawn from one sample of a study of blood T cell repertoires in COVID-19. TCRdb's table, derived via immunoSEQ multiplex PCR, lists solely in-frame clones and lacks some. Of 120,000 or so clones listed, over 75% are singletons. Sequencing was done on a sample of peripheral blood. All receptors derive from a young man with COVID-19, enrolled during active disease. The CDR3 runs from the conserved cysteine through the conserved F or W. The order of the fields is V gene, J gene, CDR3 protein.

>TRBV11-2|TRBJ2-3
CASSNGKEGLDTQYF
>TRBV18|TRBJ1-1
CASSPGQGNWGTEAFF
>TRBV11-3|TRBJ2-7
CASSLRGPRYEQYF
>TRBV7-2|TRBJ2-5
CASSLVFSGGVETQYF
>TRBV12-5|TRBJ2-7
CASGKREAPYYEQYF
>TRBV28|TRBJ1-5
CASSLTGRDQPQHF
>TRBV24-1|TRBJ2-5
CATSDLSGLGHETQYF
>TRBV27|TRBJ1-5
CASRPLDSPNQPQHF
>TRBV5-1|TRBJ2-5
CASSFTTPLLAGVVTQYF
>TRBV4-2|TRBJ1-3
CASSQVAGVGNTIYF
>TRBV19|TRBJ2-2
CASSITVTGELFF
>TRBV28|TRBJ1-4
CASSLPKQGVLISTNEKLFF
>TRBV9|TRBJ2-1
CASSVASGTGRFSYNEQFF
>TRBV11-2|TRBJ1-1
CATRTGLNTEAFF
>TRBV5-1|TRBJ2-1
CASSWDSKTPTKEFF
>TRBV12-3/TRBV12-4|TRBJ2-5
CASRPTSGETQYF
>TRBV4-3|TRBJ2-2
CASSQSDSLNTGELFF
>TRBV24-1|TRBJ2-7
CATSARTGSSYEQYF
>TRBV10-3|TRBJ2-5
CAISELGTPQETQYF
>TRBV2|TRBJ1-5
CASRTEYSNQPQHF
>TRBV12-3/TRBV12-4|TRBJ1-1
CASSFSPNTEAFF
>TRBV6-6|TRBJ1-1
CASMGGGTEAFF
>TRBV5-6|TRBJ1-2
CASSLGARNYGYTF
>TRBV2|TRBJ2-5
CASSEGGGSETQYF
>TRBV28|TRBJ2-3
CASSPGTSTDTQYF
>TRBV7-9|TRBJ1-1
CASSPSGTVNTEAFF
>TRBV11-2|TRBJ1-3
CASSLGTGLSGNTIYF
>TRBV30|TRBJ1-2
CAWSLDTGQGYGYTF
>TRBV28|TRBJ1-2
CASIQGGYYGYTF
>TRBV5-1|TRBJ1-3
CASSPKILRQENSGNTIYF
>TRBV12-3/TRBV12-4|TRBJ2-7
CASSLVRGYEQYF
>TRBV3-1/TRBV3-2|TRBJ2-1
CASSQASYNEQFF
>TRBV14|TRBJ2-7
CASSPGLAGEQYF
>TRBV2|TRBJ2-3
CASTGGLVADTQYF
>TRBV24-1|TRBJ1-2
CATSLGQNYGYTF
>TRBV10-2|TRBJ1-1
CASSHGQEAFF
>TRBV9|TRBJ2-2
CASSVASGISAGELFF
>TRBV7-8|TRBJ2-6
CASSHPQSRANVLTF
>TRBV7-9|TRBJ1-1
CASSQGTGGERAFF
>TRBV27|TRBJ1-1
CASSLQGSTEAFF
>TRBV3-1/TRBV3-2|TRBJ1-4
CASSLYEKLFF
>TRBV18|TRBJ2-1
CASSSITGTSGGLQFF
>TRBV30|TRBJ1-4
CAWSNGGQLNEKLFF
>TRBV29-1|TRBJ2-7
CSVLGGRLSYEQYF
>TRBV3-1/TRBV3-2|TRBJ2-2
CASSQSRTGELFF
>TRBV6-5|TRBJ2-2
CASSLAGVHGELFF
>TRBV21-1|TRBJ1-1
CASSTVGLMNTEAFF
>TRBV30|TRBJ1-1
CVWSFGNTEAFF